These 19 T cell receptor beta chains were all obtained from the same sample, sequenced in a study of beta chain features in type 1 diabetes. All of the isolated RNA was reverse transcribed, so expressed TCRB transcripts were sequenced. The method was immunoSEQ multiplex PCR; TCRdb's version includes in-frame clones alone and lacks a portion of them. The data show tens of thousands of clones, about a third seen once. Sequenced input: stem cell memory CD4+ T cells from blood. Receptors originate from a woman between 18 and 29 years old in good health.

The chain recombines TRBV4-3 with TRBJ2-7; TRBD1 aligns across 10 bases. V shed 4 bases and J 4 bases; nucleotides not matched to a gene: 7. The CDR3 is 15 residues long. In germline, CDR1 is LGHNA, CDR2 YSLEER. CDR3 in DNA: TGCGCCAGCAGCCGCATCAGGACAGGGGGGTACGAGCAGTACTTC. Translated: CASSRIRTGGYEQYF.

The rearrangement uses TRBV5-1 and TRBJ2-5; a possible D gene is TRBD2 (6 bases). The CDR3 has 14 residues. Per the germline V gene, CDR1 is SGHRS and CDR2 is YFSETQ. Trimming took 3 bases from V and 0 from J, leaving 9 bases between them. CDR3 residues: CASSWGLDQETQYF. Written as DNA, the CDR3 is TGCGCCAGCAGCTGGGGACTGGACCAAGAGACCCAGTACTTC.

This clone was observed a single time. CDR3 sequence reads: CASSVGRQNGYTF. The CDR3 nucleotides are TGTGCCAGCAGCGTAGGTCGACAAAATGGCTACACCTTC. The chain uses TRBV7-2 and TRBJ1-2; D is unclear. This CDR3 has 13 residues. The V gene lost 5 bases and the J gene lost 6 bases, with 13 bases spanning the gap. Looked up from germline, CDR1 is SGHTA and CDR2 is FQGNSA.

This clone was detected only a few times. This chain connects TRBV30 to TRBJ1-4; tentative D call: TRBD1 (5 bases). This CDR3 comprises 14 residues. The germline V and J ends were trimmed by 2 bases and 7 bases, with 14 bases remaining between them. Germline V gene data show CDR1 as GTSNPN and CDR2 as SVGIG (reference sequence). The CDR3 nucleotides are TGTGCCTGGAGTCCAGGGTCACTGGGTGAAAAACTGTTTTTT. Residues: CAWSPGSLGEKLFF. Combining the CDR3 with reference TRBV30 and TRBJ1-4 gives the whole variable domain SQTIHQWPATLVQPVGSPLSLECTVEGTSNPNLYWYRQAAGRGLQLLFYSVGIGQISSEVPQNLSASRPQDRQFILSSKKLLLSDSGFYLCAWSPGSLGEKLFFGSGTQLSVL.

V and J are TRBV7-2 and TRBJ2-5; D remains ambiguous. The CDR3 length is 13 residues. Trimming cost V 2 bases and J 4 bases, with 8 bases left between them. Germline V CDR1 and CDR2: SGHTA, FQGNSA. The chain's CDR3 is CASSLLSPETQYF. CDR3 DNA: TGTGCCAGCAGCTTACTCTCTCCAGAGACCCAGTACTTC.

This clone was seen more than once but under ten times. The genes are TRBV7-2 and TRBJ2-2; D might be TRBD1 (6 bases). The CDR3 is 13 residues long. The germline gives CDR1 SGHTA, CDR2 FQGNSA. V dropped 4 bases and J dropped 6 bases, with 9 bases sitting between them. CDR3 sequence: CASSSQGAGELFF. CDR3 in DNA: TGTGCCAGCAGCTCACAGGGCGCCGGGGAGCTGTTTTTT.

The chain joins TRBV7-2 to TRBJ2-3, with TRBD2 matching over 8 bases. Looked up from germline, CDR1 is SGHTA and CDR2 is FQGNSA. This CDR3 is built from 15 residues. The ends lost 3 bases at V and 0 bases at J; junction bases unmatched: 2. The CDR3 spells CASSFTGGSTDTQYF. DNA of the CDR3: TGTGCCAGCAGCTTCACGGGGGGGAGCACAGATACGCAGTATTTT.

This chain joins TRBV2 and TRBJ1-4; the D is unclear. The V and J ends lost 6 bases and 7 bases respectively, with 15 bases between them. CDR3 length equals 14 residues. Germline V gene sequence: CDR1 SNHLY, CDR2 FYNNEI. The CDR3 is CASRRENDAEKLFF. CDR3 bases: TGTGCCAGCAGGAGAGAGAACGATGCTGAAAAACTGTTTTTT.

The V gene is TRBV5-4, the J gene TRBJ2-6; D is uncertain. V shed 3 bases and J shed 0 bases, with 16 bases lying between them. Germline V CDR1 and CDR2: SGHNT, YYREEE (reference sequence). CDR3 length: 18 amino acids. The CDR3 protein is CASSSQLHMISGANVLTF. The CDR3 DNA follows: TGTGCCAGCAGCTCCCAGTTACACATGATCTCTGGGGCCAACGTCCTGACTTTC.

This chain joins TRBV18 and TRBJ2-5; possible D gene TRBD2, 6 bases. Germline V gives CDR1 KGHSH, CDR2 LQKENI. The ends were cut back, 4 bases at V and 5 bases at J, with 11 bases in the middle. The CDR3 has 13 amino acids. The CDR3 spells CASSQGGDETQYF. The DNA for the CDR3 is TGTGCCAGCTCACAGGGAGGAGATGAGACCCAGTACTTC.

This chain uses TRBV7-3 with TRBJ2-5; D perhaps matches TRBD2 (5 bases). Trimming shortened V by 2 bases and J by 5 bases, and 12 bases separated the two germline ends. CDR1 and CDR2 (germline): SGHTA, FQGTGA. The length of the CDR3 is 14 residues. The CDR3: CASSLYGMGETQYF. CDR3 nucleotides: TGTGCCAGCAGCTTATACGGGATGGGGGAGACCCAGTACTTC.

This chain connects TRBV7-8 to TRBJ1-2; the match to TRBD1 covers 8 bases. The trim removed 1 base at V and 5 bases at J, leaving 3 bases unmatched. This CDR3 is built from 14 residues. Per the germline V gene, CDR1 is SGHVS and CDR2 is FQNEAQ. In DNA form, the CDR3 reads TGTGCCAGCAGCTTAGAGGACAGGGCGTATGGCTACACCTTC. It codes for CASSLEDRAYGYTF.

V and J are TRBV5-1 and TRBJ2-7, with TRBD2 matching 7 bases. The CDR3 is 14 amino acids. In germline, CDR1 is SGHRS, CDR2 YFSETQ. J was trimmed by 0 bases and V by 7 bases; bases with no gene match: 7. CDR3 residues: CASGMGGSSYEQYF. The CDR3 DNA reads TGCGCCAGCGGGATGGGGGGGAGCTCCTACGAGCAGTACTTC.

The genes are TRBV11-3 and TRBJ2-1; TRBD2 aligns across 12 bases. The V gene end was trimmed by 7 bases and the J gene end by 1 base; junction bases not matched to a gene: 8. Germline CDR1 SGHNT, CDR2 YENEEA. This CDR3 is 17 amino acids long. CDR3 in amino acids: CASTRLAGVGSYNEQFF. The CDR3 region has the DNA TGTGCCAGCACCCGACTAGCGGGAGTAGGGTCCTACAATGAGCAGTTCTTC.

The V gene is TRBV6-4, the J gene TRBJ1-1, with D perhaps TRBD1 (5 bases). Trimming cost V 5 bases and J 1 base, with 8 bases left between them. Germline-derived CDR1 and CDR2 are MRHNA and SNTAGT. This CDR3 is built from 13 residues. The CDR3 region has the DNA TGTGCCAGCAGTCTTGACAGGAACACTGAAGCTTTCTTT. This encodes CASSLDRNTEAFF.

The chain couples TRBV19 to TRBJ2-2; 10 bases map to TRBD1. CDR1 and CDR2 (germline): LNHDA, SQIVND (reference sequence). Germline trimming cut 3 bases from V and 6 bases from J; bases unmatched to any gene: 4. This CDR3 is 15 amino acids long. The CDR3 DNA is TGTGCCAGTAGTATCGGACAGGGGGTGGCCGGGGAGCTGTTTTTT. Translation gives CASSIGQGVAGELFF.

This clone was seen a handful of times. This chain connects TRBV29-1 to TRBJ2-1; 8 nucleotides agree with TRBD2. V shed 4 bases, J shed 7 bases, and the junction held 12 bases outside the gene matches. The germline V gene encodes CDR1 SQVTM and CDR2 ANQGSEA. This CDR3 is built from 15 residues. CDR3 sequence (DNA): TGCAGCGTTGTAGAAGGGGTAGCGGGGATTAATGAGCAGTTCTTC. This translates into CSVVEGVAGINEQFF.

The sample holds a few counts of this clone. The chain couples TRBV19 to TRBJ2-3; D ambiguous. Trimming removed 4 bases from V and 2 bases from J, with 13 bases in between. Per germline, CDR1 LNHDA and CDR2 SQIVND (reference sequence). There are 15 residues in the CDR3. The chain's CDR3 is CASSTYSQITDTQYF. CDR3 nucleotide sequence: TGTGCCAGTAGTACATACAGTCAAATCACAGATACGCAGTATTTT.

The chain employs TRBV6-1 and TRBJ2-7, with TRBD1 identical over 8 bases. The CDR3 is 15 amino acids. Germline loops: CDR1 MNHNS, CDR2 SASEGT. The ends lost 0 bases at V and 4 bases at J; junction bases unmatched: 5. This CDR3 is CASSEAQGATYEQYF. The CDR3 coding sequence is TGTGCCAGCAGTGAAGCTCAGGGGGCAACGTACGAGCAGTACTTC.